Shown below are 27 T cell receptor beta chains from a single sample sequenced in a study of cytomegalovirus exposure and HLA in healthy donors. TCRdb's table, derived via immunoSEQ multiplex PCR, lists solely in-frame clones and lacks some. Counted here are under 130,000 clones, 86% occurring once; the ten biggest clones make up roughly 4%. The specimen sequenced was PBMCs. Source of these receptors: a woman aged 18-29 years in good health and CMV-seropositive.

The chain joins TRBV5-5 to TRBJ1-1, with TRBD1 matching over 9 bases. The germline V gene has CDR1 SGHKS and CDR2 YYEKEE (reference sequence). Unmatched junction bases numbered 10, after V lost 4 bases and J lost 0 bases. The CDR3 consists of 17 residues. Written as DNA, the CDR3 is TGTGCCAGCAGCCTGACGGGGACAGGGTTGGTGAACACTGAAGCTTTCTTT. As protein: CASSLTGTGLVNTEAFF.

The chain has TRBV20-1 and TRBJ2-7; maybe TRBD2 (5 bases). Germline V gene data show CDR1 as DFQATT and CDR2 as SNEGSKA (reference sequence). V was shortened by 8 bases and J by 6 bases, with 11 bases between the two germline ends. This CDR3 region has 10 residues. The CDR3 region has the DNA TGCAGTACGGAACGGGGCGAGCAGTACTTC. Translated: CSTERGEQYF.

This clone was observed a single time. The rearrangement joins TRBV6-5 to TRBJ2-1; 9 nucleotides agree with TRBD2. This CDR3 contains 16 residues. V dropped 2 bases and J dropped 1; count of bases not matched to a gene: 3. Germline CDR1 MNHEY, CDR2 SVGAGI. CDR3 loop: CASSYPSGRSYNEQFF. The CDR3, as DNA: TGTGCCAGCAGTTACCCCAGCGGGAGGTCCTACAATGAGCAGTTCTTC.

The table lists this clone with a few counts. The chain employs TRBV9 and TRBJ2-1; 7 bases line up with TRBD1. CDR3 length: 12 amino acids. The J segment lost 8 bases and the V segment lost 5 bases, leaving 4 bases of the junction unmatched. Germline V gene data show CDR1 as SGDLS and CDR2 as YYNGEE. The CDR3 region is CASSDDRDEQFF. CDR3 nucleotides: TGTGCCAGCAGTGACGACAGGGATGAGCAGTTCTTC.

The V and J genes are TRBV28 and TRBJ2-3, with D unclear. V dropped 1 base and J dropped 8 bases, with 7 bases sitting between them. The CDR3 contains 12 residues. The germline gives CDR1 MDHEN, CDR2 SYDVKM. CDR3 sequence (DNA): TGTGCCAGCAGTTTATCCCCAGGTACGCAGTATTTT. Protein: CASSLSPGTQYF.

The V and J genes are TRBV6-1 and TRBJ2-7; possibly TRBD1 for D (5 bases). V was cut by 10 bases and J by 4 bases, with 8 bases left in between. CDR3 size: 10 residues. Germline CDR1 and CDR2: MNHNS and SASEGT. CDR3 DNA sequence: TGTGCCACGCAGGGTTACGAGCAGTACTTC. Residues: CATQGYEQYF.

The rearrangement uses TRBV7-2 and TRBJ1-1; D unclear. The CDR3 is 13 amino acids. Per the germline V gene, CDR1 is SGHTA and CDR2 is FQGNSA. Trimming shortened V by 1 base and J by 5 bases, and 8 bases separated the two germline ends. The CDR3 nucleotides read TGTGCCAGCAGCTTAGAGGAGGGAACTGAAGCTTTCTTT. It specifies CASSLEEGTEAFF.

The chain's CDR3 is CASSPRGGRVSYEQYF. For the CDR3, the DNA is TGTGCCAGCAGCCCTCGGGGGGGGAGGGTCTCCTACGAGCAGTACTTC. V and J are TRBV2 and TRBJ2-7; 8 bases are a match to TRBD2. The CDR3 sequence is 16 residues long. V was clipped by 6 bases and J by 0 bases; unmatched bases: 10. CDR1 is SNHLY, CDR2 FYNNEI, per germline.

V is TRBV11-2 and J is TRBJ1-1; D might be TRBD1 (5 bases). This CDR3 contains 15 residues. V gave up 2 bases and J gave up 0 bases, with 10 bases separating them. From germline, CDR1 is SGHAT and CDR2 FQNNGV. CDR3 coding DNA: TGTGCCAGCAGCTTATCGGGGGGTATGAACACTGAAGCTTTCTTT. Amino acids: CASSLSGGMNTEAFF.

V and J are TRBV19 and TRBJ1-1, with TRBD1 identical over 10 bases. Germline values: CDR1 LNHDA, CDR2 SQIVND (reference sequence). V lost 4 bases, J lost 4 bases, and 12 bases stayed unmatched. This CDR3 contains 17 residues. The CDR3 DNA sequence: TGTGCCAGTAGTACCCTAGACAGGGGGCGCGGGGTCACTGAAGCTTTCTTT. It specifies CASSTLDRGRGVTEAFF. Looking up the rest from reference TRBV19 and TRBJ1-1 gives the full variable domain: DGGITQSPKYLFRKEGQNVTLSCEQNLNHDAMYWYRQDPGQGLRLIYYSQIVNDFQKGDIAEGYSVSREKKESFPLTVTSAQKNPTAFYLCASSTLDRGRGVTEAFFGQGTRLTVV.

The chain uses TRBV7-8 and TRBJ2-1, with D tentatively TRBD1 (6 bases). Germline values: CDR1 SGHVS, CDR2 FQNEAQ. The V gene lost 5 bases and the J gene lost 8 bases, with 7 bases spanning the gap. The CDR3 consists of 11 residues. CDR3 coding DNA: TGTGCCAGCAGCCCAGGGGATGAGCAGTTCTTC. This codes for CASSPGDEQFF.

The chain combines TRBV6-1 with TRBJ1-4, with 7 bases lining up with TRBD1. CDR1 MNHNS and CDR2 SASEGT come from the germline V gene. V lost 6 bases to trimming and J lost 6 bases; unmatched junction nucleotides: 4. This CDR3 contains 13 residues. The CDR3 here is CASRGDSYEKLFF. CDR3 coding DNA: TGTGCCAGCAGGGGGGACAGCTATGAAAAACTGTTTTTT.

This chain links TRBV27 with TRBJ2-7; 9 nucleotides match TRBD2. The CDR3 spans 14 residues. The germline CDR1 and CDR2 sequences are MNHEY and SMNVEV (reference sequence). V was clipped by 2 bases and J by 2 bases; unmatched bases: 1. Here the CDR3 reads CASSLASGAYEQYF. Here the CDR3 DNA reads TGTGCCAGCAGTTTAGCTAGCGGGGCCTACGAGCAGTACTTC.

V usage is TRBV7-9 and J usage is TRBJ1-5, with a possible D match to TRBD1 (6 bases). Trimming took off 1 base at V and 4 bases at J, with 8 bases between the two ends. Germline values: CDR1 SEHNR, CDR2 FQNEAQ (reference sequence). The CDR3 runs to 14 residues. The CDR3 DNA sequence: TGTGCCAGCAGCTTAGACAGGGTTAATCAGCCCCAGCATTTT. Translated: CASSLDRVNQPQHF.

In its sample, this clone was seen once. The chain links TRBV19 to TRBJ2-3; possible D gene TRBD1, 6 bases. The CDR3 length is 15 residues. V lost 5 bases and J lost 0, with 12 bases in between. Germline CDR1 and CDR2: LNHDA and SQIVND (reference sequence). DNA for the CDR3: TGTGCCAGTAGTGAGACAGGAGCTAGCACAGATACGCAGTATTTT. Translated, it gives CASSETGASTDTQYF.

This rearrangement joins TRBV5-1 to TRBJ2-7; possibly TRBD1 for D (6 bases). The CDR3 length is 14 residues. CDR1 and CDR2 (germline): SGHRS, YFSETQ. Trimming pared 0 bases from V and 2 bases from J, leaving 9 bases between. As DNA, the CDR3 is TGCGCCAGCAGCTTGGGGGCAGGGGCCTACGAGCAGTACTTC. It is translated as CASSLGAGAYEQYF.

This chain joins TRBV5-6 and TRBJ1-2; 12 positions match TRBD1. The CDR3 sequence is 16 residues long. The V segment lost 4 bases and the J segment 3 bases; nucleotides outside the gene matches: 7. Germline V gives CDR1 SGHDT, CDR2 YYEEEE. The CDR3 sequence: CASSSGTGGHYYGYTF. In DNA, the CDR3 is TGTGCCAGCAGCAGTGGGACAGGGGGCCACTACTATGGCTACACCTTC.

This clone has only one observation. The chain combines TRBV9 with TRBJ1-1, with D possibly TRBD1 on 6 matching bases. This CDR3 contains 16 residues. The ends were cut back, 0 bases at V and 6 bases at J, with 18 bases in the middle. From germline, CDR1 is SGDLS and CDR2 YYNGEE. The CDR3 loop reads CASSVESRGGAAEAFF. CDR3 sequence (DNA): TGTGCCAGCAGCGTAGAGTCCCGGGGGGGCGCGGCTGAAGCTTTCTTT.

V and J are TRBV19 and TRBJ1-5, with no clear D. There are 16 residues in the CDR3. Looked up from germline, CDR1 is LNHDA and CDR2 is SQIVND (reference sequence). Trimming took off 4 bases at V and 0 bases at J, with 13 bases between the two ends. For the CDR3, the DNA is TGTGCCAGTAGTACGGTTAAGATTCTTAGCAATCAGCCCCAGCATTTT. Amino acid sequence: CASSTVKILSNQPQHF.

The rearrangement uses TRBV21-1 and TRBJ1-5; TRBD1 is taken as the D call from the table, unchecked against the DNA. TRBV21-1 is given as a pseudogene. The CDR3 is 16 amino acids. CDR3 amino acids: CASSRAATGLAQPQHF. CDR3 in DNA: TGTGCCAGCAGCAGGGCCGCTACAGGGTTGGCTCAGCCCCAGCATTTT.

The chain links TRBV4-1 to TRBJ1-2; D unresolved. The CDR3 extends over 13 amino acids. Per germline, CDR1 MGHRA and CDR2 YSYEKL. Trimming shortened V by 0 bases and J by 8 bases, and 10 bases separated the two germline ends. The CDR3 sequence is CASSQDVMAGYTF. As DNA, the CDR3 is TGCGCCAGCAGCCAAGATGTGATGGCAGGCTACACCTTC.

The rearrangement uses TRBV4-1 and TRBJ1-3; perhaps TRBD1 as D (5 bases). CDR3 length: 17 residues. CDR1 and CDR2 from the germline V gene are MGHRA and YSYEKL. The V end lost 0 bases, the J end lost 7 bases, and 19 bases lay between the germline ends. The CDR3: CASSQEITGIYRNTIYF. DNA for the CDR3: TGCGCCAGCAGCCAAGAAATTACAGGAATATACAGGAACACCATATATTTT.

For this clone: This sample also contains other DNA sequences that code for the same CDR3. The chain's CDR3 is CAISESGGANQPQHF. The CDR3 coding sequence is TGTGCCATCAGTGAGTCAGGCGGAGCTAATCAGCCCCAGCATTTT. V is TRBV10-3 and J is TRBJ1-5; D gene unclear. The germline gives CDR1 ENHRY, CDR2 SYGVKD. The V gene lost 0 bases and the J gene lost 4 bases, with 10 bases spanning the gap. The CDR3 is 15 residues long.

The chain has TRBV28 and TRBJ2-2; 9 positions agree with TRBD2. Looked up from germline, CDR1 is MDHEN and CDR2 is SYDVKM. V trimming: 7 bases; J trimming: 6 bases; junction bases outside the gene matches: 12. This CDR3 is built from 16 residues. The CDR3, as DNA: TGTGCCAGCACCGTCCCAAAGGCGGGGGGGGCCGGGGAGCTGTTTTTT. This sequence encodes CASTVPKAGGAGELFF.

This clone was seen only once. The chain has TRBV9 and TRBJ1-6, with D uncertain. The ends were cut back, 0 bases at V and 7 bases at J, with 11 bases in the middle. In germline, CDR1 is SGDLS, CDR2 YYNGEE. The CDR3 consists of 15 residues. CDR3 protein: CASSVAGGKNSPLHF. Here the CDR3 DNA reads TGTGCCAGCAGCGTAGCTGGCGGGAAAAATTCACCCCTCCACTTT. Drawing the rest from reference TRBV9 and TRBJ1-6, the complete variable domain is DSGVTQTPKHLITATGQRVTLRCSPRSGDLSVYWYQQSLDQGLQFLIQYYNGEERAKGNILERFSAQQFPDLHSELNLSSLELGDSALYFCASSVAGGKNSPLHFGNGTRLTVT.

This sequence joins TRBV6-1 and TRBJ1-2, with 9 bases that match TRBD1. Germline CDR1 reads MNHNS; CDR2 reads SASEGT. The CDR3 is made up of 15 amino acids. After removal of 2 bases from V and 5 bases from J, the junction contained 6 bases not matched to a gene. CDR3 amino acids: CASSERGTGQYGYTF. For the CDR3, the DNA is TGTGCCAGCAGTGAAAGGGGGACAGGGCAATATGGCTACACCTTC.

In its sample, this clone was seen once. This chain uses TRBV19 with TRBJ2-7; D is perhaps TRBD2 (5 bases). The V end was cut by 2 bases, the J end by 4 bases, with 12 bases between. Germline V gene data show CDR1 as LNHDA and CDR2 as SQIVND (reference sequence). The CDR3 is 14 residues long. The CDR3 nucleotides are TGTGCCAGTAGTATATTCGCGGGCACTTACGAGCAGTACTTC. It translates to CASSIFAGTYEQYF.